Listed here are 10 T cell receptor beta chains from one sample, sequenced in a study of response to subunit inactivated influenza vaccine. TCRdb fed the RT-PCR reads into MiXCR, producing one record per CDR3 protein. This table has under 550,000 distinct CDR3 sequences, about 8% appearing once. Source: PBMCs from blood, taken less than 30 months after vaccination. These receptors came from a man between 45 and 75 years old who received an inactivated influenza vaccine.

There are a few counts of this clonotype. The CDR3 protein is CASSLSQGWGYTF. The CDR3 region has the DNA TGTGCCAGCAGCTTATCCCAGGGCTGGGGCTACACCTTC. The rearrangement joins TRBV7-2 to TRBJ1-2; tentative D call: TRBD1 (5 bases). V was shortened by 2 bases and J by 8 bases, with 12 bases between the two germline ends. The CDR3 spans 13 residues. Germline loops: CDR1 SGHTA, CDR2 FQGNSA.

This clonotype was counted between two and nine times. The chain combines TRBV5-1 with TRBJ2-3, with D possibly being TRBD2 (5 bases). This CDR3 has 14 residues. Germline-derived CDR1 and CDR2 are SGHRS and YFSETQ. The V end was cut by 0 bases, the J end by 5 bases, with 10 bases between. The CDR3 DNA follows: TGCGCCAGCAGCTTGGCTTCGGGGAAAGATACGCAGTATTTT. Protein product: CASSLASGKDTQYF.

At least ten counts were recorded for this clonotype. The chain combines TRBV6-1 with TRBJ1-5; D gene uncertain. This CDR3 contains 15 residues. Germline CDR1 and CDR2: MNHNS and SASEGT. The V and J ends lost 4 bases and 0 bases respectively, with 10 bases between them. The CDR3: CASSGTTLSNQPQHF. The CDR3, as DNA: TGTGCCAGCAGTGGGACGACCCTTAGCAATCAGCCCCAGCATTTT.

This clonotype was seen repeatedly, ten times or more. The chain uses TRBV20-1 and TRBJ2-7; TRBD2 agrees at 7 bases. CDR3 length equals 14 residues. Germline V gene sequence: CDR1 DFQATT, CDR2 SNEGSKA (reference sequence). The trim removed 5 bases at V and 2 bases at J, leaving 9 bases unmatched. CDR3 residues: CSAYAASGTYEQYF. For the CDR3, the DNA is TGCAGTGCTTACGCGGCTAGCGGCACCTACGAGCAGTACTTC.

This clonotype showed up many times. The chain combines TRBV5-5 with TRBJ2-7, with D uncertain. V was clipped by 0 bases and J by 0 bases, with 7 bases between them. Germline-derived CDR1 and CDR2 are SGHKS and YYEKEE (reference sequence). This CDR3 region has 14 residues. As DNA, the CDR3 is TGTGCCAGCAGCTTGGATCAGAACTCCTACGAGCAGTACTTC. Encoded protein: CASSLDQNSYEQYF.

This clonotype turned up a few times. The chain employs TRBV20-1 and TRBJ2-5, with a tentative D call TRBD1 (6 bases). Per the germline V gene, CDR1 is DFQATT and CDR2 is SNEGSKA (reference sequence). Trimming stripped 6 bases from V and 4 bases from J, with 12 bases between. The CDR3 is 12 residues long. The CDR3 bases are TGCAGTGCCTGGGGGCCCCCAGAGACCCAGTACTTC. It codes for CSAWGPPETQYF.

This clonotype was counted a few times. The chain employs TRBV11-3 and TRBJ2-1; 7 bases fit TRBD1. In germline, CDR1 is SGHNT, CDR2 YENEEA. The CDR3 spans 15 residues. V dropped 1 base and J dropped 7; count of bases not matched to a gene: 7. CDR3 residues: CASSLGDSYGNEQFF. The CDR3 coding sequence is TGTGCCAGCAGCTTAGGGGACAGCTACGGGAATGAGCAGTTCTTC.

The chain uses TRBV12-3 or TRBV12-4 and TRBJ2-3, with D uncertain. CDR3 length: 12 amino acids. The ends were cut back, 5 bases at V and 4 bases at J, with 7 bases in the middle. The CDR3 region is CASSGYSDTQYF. As DNA, the CDR3 is TGTGCCAGCAGTGGATATTCAGATACGCAGTATTTT.

The chain employs TRBV28 and TRBJ2-5; D is possibly TRBD1 (5 bases). Looked up from germline, CDR1 is MDHEN and CDR2 is SYDVKM. The CDR3 extends over 15 amino acids. V lost 6 bases, J lost 2 bases, and 16 bases lay in between. This CDR3 is CASSWVGLGQETQYF. CDR3 DNA: TGTGCCAGCAGCTGGGTGGGGCTGGGGCAAGAGACCCAGTACTTC.

This clonotype has at least ten counts. The V call is TRBV3-1, the J call TRBJ2-1, with D tentatively TRBD2 (5 bases). With 0 bases removed from V and 6 bases from J, the gap between germline ends came to 15 bases. This CDR3 region has 16 residues. Germline assignment: CDR1 LGHDT and CDR2 YNNKEL (reference sequence). This CDR3 is CASSQDVGSSVNEQFF. DNA of the CDR3: TGTGCCAGCAGCCAAGATGTAGGGAGTTCGGTCAATGAGCAGTTCTTC.